The entry that follows covers one T cell receptor beta chain sequence. Germline CDR1 reads LNHDA; CDR2 reads SQIVND (reference sequence). The CDR3 is made up of 15 amino acids. Trimming took 5 bases from V and 7 from J, leaving 18 bases between them. This entry comes from a study of OX40 agonist ivuxolimab in advanced cancers. Study context: Previous treatment with anti-PD-1, anti-PD-L1 or anti-CTLA-4 therapy was allowed; over 35% had received some.

Some clones are missing from TCRdb's copy, which holds only in-frame ones; the method was immunoSEQ multiplex PCR. The table includes 90,000 to 100,000 clones, 91% detected once. The chain employs TRBV19 and TRBJ1-5; D might be TRBD1 (6 bases). The sequencing here drew on CD4+ or CD8+ T cells sorted from blood, taken in a trial of the OX40 agonist ivuxolimab. The sequence came from an adult with an advanced solid tumor such as melanoma, head and neck, liver or kidney cancer. The CDR3 DNA follows: TGTGCCAGTAGTTCCCTGATGGGGGCAGTGCAGCCCCAGCATTTT. Protein product: CASSSLMGAVQPQHF.